The T cell receptor (beta chain) described here comes from a study of blood T cell repertoires in COVID-19. In the study overall: COVID-19 samples, acute and convalescent, were from the United States, Italy and Spain. PBMCs, B-cell-depleted T cells, or T cells provided the cDNA or gDNA that made up the material.

Authors' methods: Reference gene primers were amplified, and this amplification served to estimate nucleated cell counts. Only in-frame clones appear in the TCRdb table, and some are missing; sequencing was by immunoSEQ multiplex PCR. V, J and clone size are taken as reported in that table, and D and trimming were inferred from the DNA itself. Seen here are about 170,000 clones, about 80% observed once, and the top ten hold less than 3%. The CDR3 is made up of 15 amino acids. CDR1 and CDR2 (germline): LNHDA, SQIVND (reference sequence). Trimming took off 7 bases at V and 0 bases at J, with 15 bases between the two ends.

The chain has TRBV19 and TRBJ1-2, with a weak D call TRBD1 (6 bases). This clonotype was obtained from a human donor with acute or convalescent COVID-19. The donor label of this sample is uncertain. Source material: peripheral blood. CDR3 amino acids: CASTKQGTPNYGYTF. The CDR3 DNA follows: TGTGCCAGTACTAAACAGGGCACCCCTAACTATGGCTACACCTTC.